The 15 T cell receptor beta chains below were found in one sample sequenced in a study of OX40 agonist ivuxolimab in advanced cancers. Sequencing was performed with immunoSEQ multiplex PCR; in TCRdb, only in-frame clones are kept and a portion is missing. The sample yields more than 70,000 clones, about 88% seen once. Sequencing used CD4+ or CD8+ T cells sorted from blood, obtained in a trial of the OX40 agonist ivuxolimab. The receptors originated from an adult with an advanced solid tumor such as melanoma, head and neck, liver or kidney cancer.

This clone was seen once. This sequence joins TRBV28 and TRBJ1-4, with D unclear. Trimming pared 7 bases from V and 7 bases from J, leaving 10 bases between. This CDR3 spans 12 amino acids. The germline V gene encodes CDR1 MDHEN and CDR2 SYDVKM. The CDR3 nucleotides are TGTGCCAGCACCCGGGGAGGTGAAAAACTGTTTTTT. As protein: CASTRGGEKLFF.

The rearrangement joins TRBV7-9 to TRBJ1-1; no clear D. V lost 2 bases and J 5 bases, leaving 15 bases between the germline ends. The germline V gene encodes CDR1 SEHNR and CDR2 FQNEAQ (reference sequence). The CDR3 is made up of 15 amino acids. The CDR3 coding sequence is TGTGCCAGCAGCTTAAGATTTAGTGGCCGTACTGAAGCTTTCTTT. As protein: CASSLRFSGRTEAFF.

The chain recombines TRBV6-6 with TRBJ2-3; unclear D gene. Between the trimmed V and J ends, which lost 2 bases and 7 bases, there was a span of 10 bases. CDR1 is MNHNY, CDR2 SVGAGI, per germline (reference sequence). The CDR3 contains 13 residues. Here the CDR3 reads CASSYGQYNTQYF. For the CDR3, the DNA is TGTGCCAGCAGTTACGGGCAGTATAATACGCAGTATTTT.

The chain uses TRBV27 and TRBJ2-6; the D is unclear. The germline V gene encodes CDR1 MNHEY and CDR2 SMNVEV (reference sequence). The CDR3 runs to 16 residues. The V and J ends lost 4 bases and 0 bases respectively, with 10 bases between them. CDR3 nucleotide sequence: TGTGCCAGCAGTTCAATCCGGAGCTCTGGGGCCAACGTCCTGACTTTC. Translating it yields CASSSIRSSGANVLTF.

V usage is TRBV6-5 and J usage is TRBJ1-1; weak D call: TRBD1 (6 bases). This CDR3 has 14 amino acids. V was cut by 5 bases and J by 7 bases, with 17 bases left in between. The germline gives CDR1 MNHEY, CDR2 SVGAGI. The CDR3 DNA follows: TGTGCCAGCAGTCCAGGGGCCGGGGGAGTTGAAGCTTTCTTT. It specifies CASSPGAGGVEAFF.

This CDR3 is CASSQEMTGGYGYTF. The CDR3 DNA sequence: TGTGCCAGCAGTCAAGAGATGACAGGGGGCTATGGCTACACCTTC. The J gene is TRBJ1-2, the V gene TRBV6-1; TRBD1 matches 9 bases. V shed 5 bases and J 4 bases; nucleotides not matched to a gene: 8. Germline assignment: CDR1 MNHNS and CDR2 SASEGT. The CDR3 is 15 residues long.

This chain uses TRBV10-3 with TRBJ1-1, with a tentative D call TRBD1 (6 bases). Germline lookup yields CDR1 ENHRY and CDR2 SYGVKD. With 7 bases removed from V and 5 bases from J, the gap between germline ends came to 14 bases. The CDR3 is 13 residues long. The CDR3 reads CAINKGGRTEAFF. The CDR3 nucleotides are TGTGCCATCAACAAGGGGGGACGGACTGAAGCTTTCTTT.

The chain carries TRBV28 and TRBJ2-1; TRBD1 aligns across 9 bases. V lost 4 bases and J lost 7; bases outside the gene matches: 8. Germline CDR1 and CDR2: MDHEN and SYDVKM. The CDR3 has 15 amino acids. CDR3 amino acids: CASSSPGQGTNEQFF. CDR3 bases: TGTGCCAGCAGTTCTCCGGGACAGGGCACGAATGAGCAGTTCTTC. Looking up the rest from reference TRBV28 and TRBJ2-1 gives the full variable domain: DVKVTQSSRYLVKRTGEKVFLECVQDMDHENMFWYRQDPGLGLRLIYFSYDVKMKEKGDIPEGYSVSREKKERFSLILESASTNQTSMYLCASSSPGQGTNEQFFGPGTRLTVL.

The chain links TRBV2 to TRBJ2-1; 9 nucleotides align to TRBD2. Germline loops: CDR1 SNHLY, CDR2 FYNNEI. V was pared by 2 bases and J by 4 bases, with 3 bases of the junction left unmatched. The CDR3 spans 15 residues. The CDR3 reads CASSENSGGYNEQFF. CDR3 DNA sequence: TGTGCCAGCAGTGAAAATAGCGGGGGATACAATGAGCAGTTCTTC. Supplemented by reference TRBV2 and TRBJ2-1, the full variable domain reads EPEVTQTPSHQVTQMGQEVILRCVPISNHLYFYWYRQILGQKVEFLVSFYNNEISEKSEIFDDQFSVERPDGSNFTLKIRSTKLEDSAMYFCASSENSGGYNEQFFGPGTRLTVL.

The V gene is TRBV5-6, the J gene TRBJ1-5, with D tentatively TRBD1 (5 bases). Germline lookup yields CDR1 SGHDT and CDR2 YYEEEE. Trimming pared 0 bases from V and 3 bases from J, leaving 16 bases between. CDR3 size: 17 residues. CDR3 in amino acids: CASSLVRGKGINQPQHF. DNA of the CDR3: TGTGCCAGCAGCTTGGTACGGGGGAAAGGGATCAATCAGCCCCAGCATTTT.

The chain links TRBV2 to TRBJ2-5, with D possibly being TRBD1 or TRBD2 (5 bases each). The DNA end lines up better with TRBJ2-7; the J call may be wrong. The CDR3 runs 14 residues. Germline CDR1 reads SNHLY; CDR2 reads FYNNEI. The CDR3 coding sequence is TGTGCCAGCAGGCCTTGGGGGACGGGGTACGAGCAGTACTTC. This codes for CASRPWGTGYEQYF.

In its sample, this clone was seen a few times. Other DNA sequences in this sample translate to the same CDR3. V gene TRBV5-1 combines with J gene TRBJ1-3; possibly TRBD1 for D (5 bases). This CDR3 is built from 14 residues. V was clipped by 2 bases and J by 2 bases, with 8 bases between them. CDR1 and CDR2 (germline): SGHRS, YFSETQ. Here the CDR3 reads CASSLGDTGNTIYF. CDR3 DNA: TGCGCCAGCAGCTTAGGGGATACTGGAAACACCATATATTTT.

This clone was counted once. V is TRBV28 and J is TRBJ1-6, with TRBD1 identical over 7 bases. Germline CDR1 reads MDHEN; CDR2 reads SYDVKM. This CDR3 region has 16 residues. The J segment lost 8 bases and the V segment lost 3 bases, leaving 10 bases of the junction unmatched. Written as DNA, the CDR3 is TGTGCCAGCAGTTTTGGCCCCAGGGGGTGGGATTCACCCCTCCACTTT. Its protein product is CASSFGPRGWDSPLHF.

A few counts support this clone. The genes are TRBV7-2 and TRBJ2-7; 9 bases line up with TRBD1. The CDR3 consists of 13 residues. With 0 bases clipped from V and 10 bases from J, the junction kept 4 bases outside the gene matches. Germline CDR1 reads SGHTA; CDR2 reads FQGNSA. CDR3 region: CASSLAGQGKQYF. CDR3 nucleotide sequence: TGTGCCAGCAGCTTAGCTGGACAGGGGAAACAGTACTTC.

A few counts support this clone. The chain employs TRBV4-2 and TRBJ1-1; maybe TRBD1 (5 bases). V was shortened by 0 bases and J by 5 bases, with 13 bases between the two germline ends. This CDR3 region has 15 residues. Germline-derived CDR1 and CDR2 are LGHNA and YNFKEQ. CDR3 in DNA: TGTGCCAGCAGCCAAGATTTGCTCGGGGGAACTGAAGCTTTCTTT. It is translated as CASSQDLLGGTEAFF.